This entry lists 20 T cell receptor beta chains sequenced from one sample in a study of blood T cell repertoires in COVID-19. Sequencing used immunoSEQ multiplex PCR; TCRdb keeps in-frame clones, though not all of them. This table has roughly 250,000 clones, around 89% appearing once. The source material was peripheral blood. These receptors came from a middle-aged woman with acute or convalescent COVID-19.

V and J are TRBV7-8 and TRBJ2-1, with no clear D. Germline V CDR1 and CDR2: SGHVS, FQNEAQ. The CDR3 contains 13 residues. Trimming shortened V by 1 base and J by 4 bases, and 5 bases separated the two germline ends. CDR3 sequence: CASSLDMYNEQFF. The CDR3 bases are TGTGCCAGCAGCTTAGATATGTACAATGAGCAGTTCTTC.

Here the CDR3 reads CATTLRASSYNSPLHF. As DNA, the CDR3 is TGTGCCACCACGCTCAGGGCAAGCTCCTATAATTCACCCCTCCACTTT. The chain couples TRBV5-4 to TRBJ1-6, with a weak D call TRBD1 (5 bases). Germline V lookup: CDR1 SGHNT, CDR2 YYREEE (reference sequence). V lost 9 bases and J 0 bases, leaving 16 bases between the germline ends. CDR3 size: 16 residues.

The rearrangement links TRBV9 to TRBJ1-5; perhaps TRBD1 as D (6 bases). V was clipped by 5 bases and J by 2 bases, with 8 bases between them. Germline loops: CDR1 SGDLS, CDR2 YYNGEE. The CDR3 consists of 13 residues. The CDR3 DNA reads TGTGCCAGCAGTCCAGGGGGCAATCAGCCCCAGCATTTT. This gives the protein CASSPGGNQPQHF.

In its sample, this clone was seen a few times. The V gene is TRBV6-6, the J gene TRBJ1-5; D is perhaps TRBD1 (5 bases). CDR1 is MNHNY and CDR2 is SVGAGI in the germline V gene (reference sequence). The CDR3 is 15 amino acids. The V end was cut by 8 bases, the J end by 8 bases, with 22 bases between. The CDR3: CASASLLQGAEPQHF. The CDR3 DNA reads TGTGCCAGCGCTAGTTTGCTTCAGGGCGCCGAGCCCCAGCATTTT.

The chain couples TRBV5-6 to TRBJ2-3, with D uncertain. Germline loops: CDR1 SGHDT, CDR2 YYEEEE. The CDR3 is 15 residues long. The V end lost 1 base, the J end lost 0 bases, and 9 bases lay between the germline ends. This chain's CDR3 is CASSLLQASTDTQYF. The DNA for the CDR3 is TGTGCCAGCAGCTTGCTCCAGGCTAGCACAGATACGCAGTATTTT.

The chain joins TRBV7-9 to TRBJ1-2; possible D gene TRBD1, 6 bases. Trimming left V 4 bases short and J 8 bases short, with 23 bases between. The CDR3 is 16 residues long. The germline V gene encodes CDR1 SEHNR and CDR2 FQNEAQ (reference sequence). The CDR3 spells CASSSRGGLSQAGYTF. The DNA of the CDR3 is TGTGCCAGCAGCTCAAGGGGGGGCCTCTCTCAAGCGGGCTACACCTTC.

J is TRBJ2-1 and V is TRBV14; the D is unclear. Germline CDR1 reads SGHDN; CDR2 reads FVKESK. The CDR3 sequence is 13 residues long. The ends were cut back, 1 base at V and 3 bases at J, with 4 bases in the middle. The CDR3 reads CASSQGGYNEQFF. The CDR3 bases are TGTGCCAGCAGCCAAGGAGGCTACAATGAGCAGTTCTTC.

The chain recombines TRBV6-5 with TRBJ1-3; D is uncertain. The CDR3 covers 15 residues. The V gene's germline CDR1 is MNHEY and CDR2 SVGAGI. V lost 6 bases, J lost 0 bases, and 12 bases lay in between. CDR3 residues: CASRRAVNSGNTIYF. CDR3 in DNA: TGTGCCAGCAGACGCGCGGTGAACTCTGGAAACACCATATATTTT.

The V gene is TRBV5-6, the J gene TRBJ2-5; possibly TRBD1 for D (5 bases). The germline V gene has CDR1 SGHDT and CDR2 YYEEEE. The ends were cut back, 1 base at V and 2 bases at J, with 15 bases in the middle. The CDR3 contains 16 residues. CDR3 sequence: CASSLRIRQIQETQYF. The CDR3 DNA reads TGTGCCAGCAGCTTGAGGATTCGACAGATACAAGAGACCCAGTACTTC. The full variable domain, completed using reference TRBV5-6 and TRBJ2-5, is DAGVTQSPTHLIKTRGQQVTLRCSPKSGHDTVSWYQQALGQGPQFIFQYYEEEERQRGNFPDRFSGHQFPNYSSELNVNALLLGDSALYLCASSLRIRQIQETQYFGPGTRLLVL.

The V and J genes are TRBV4-1 and TRBJ2-6; TRBD2 matches 7 bases. Germline values: CDR1 MGHRA, CDR2 YSYEKL. With 1 base clipped from V and 4 bases from J, the junction kept 4 bases outside the gene matches. The length of the CDR3 is 16 residues. The CDR3 nucleotides read TGCGCCAGCAGCCAAGTAGGGCGGGGGGGGGCCAACGTCCTGACTTTC. It yields the protein CASSQVGRGGANVLTF.

In this sample, this clone turned up a few times. This rearrangement joins TRBV6-1 to TRBJ2-5, with D uncertain. Germline V gene sequence: CDR1 MNHNS, CDR2 SASEGT. This CDR3 spans 13 amino acids. V lost 2 bases and J 2 bases, leaving 6 bases between the germline ends. CDR3 protein: CASSEHQQETQYF. CDR3 coding DNA: TGTGCCAGCAGTGAACACCAGCAAGAGACCCAGTACTTC.

The CDR3 nucleotides are TGTGCCTGGAGCCCGGGGGAAAATCAGCCCCAGCATTTT. It encodes CAWSPGENQPQHF. The V gene is TRBV30, the J gene TRBJ1-5; TRBD1 might be the D (5 bases). The V end was cut by 3 bases, the J end by 4 bases, with 10 bases between. Per the germline V gene, CDR1 is GTSNPN and CDR2 is SVGIG (reference sequence). The CDR3 contains 13 residues. Complete variable domain (other parts from reference TRBV30 and TRBJ1-5): SQTIHQWPATLVQPVGSPLSLECTVEGTSNPNLYWYRQAAGRGLQLLFYSVGIGQISSEVPQNLSASRPQDRQFILSSKKLLLSDSGFYLCAWSPGENQPQHFGDGTRLSIL.

This clone was seen once. CDR3 loop: CASSVLGQGTEAFF. The CDR3 DNA reads TGTGCCAGCAGCGTGTTGGGGCAGGGGACTGAAGCTTTCTTT. The chain combines TRBV9 with TRBJ1-1; possibly TRBD1 for D (6 bases). This CDR3 contains 14 residues. Germline CDR1 reads SGDLS; CDR2 reads YYNGEE. Trimming stripped 2 bases from V and 5 bases from J, with 13 bases between.

The chain joins TRBV3-1 (or the pseudogene TRBV3-2) to TRBJ1-2; D may be TRBD1 (6 bases). CDR3 length equals 12 residues. V was cut by 8 bases and J by 0 bases, with 7 bases left in between. CDR1 and CDR2 from the germline V gene are LGHDT and YNNKEL (reference sequence). CDR3 region: CASGTPNYGYTF. In nucleotides, the CDR3 is TGTGCCAGCGGGACACCTAACTATGGCTACACCTTC.

A single count supports this clone. The chain employs TRBV7-3 and TRBJ1-5, with a weak D call TRBD1 (5 bases). Germline V gene sequence: CDR1 SGHTA, CDR2 FQGTGA. V lost 5 bases and J 5 bases, leaving 10 bases between the germline ends. There are 13 residues in the CDR3. The CDR3 DNA follows: TGTGCCAGCAGCCGAGACAGACATCAGCCCCAGCATTTT. Amino acids: CASSRDRHQPQHF. Full variable domain (rest looked up from reference TRBV7-3 and TRBJ1-5): GAGVSQTPSNKVTEKGKYVELRCDPISGHTALYWYRQSLGQGPEFLIYFQGTGAADDSGLPNDRFFAVRPEGSVSTLKIQRTERGDSAVYLCASSRDRHQPQHFGDGTRLSIL.

The V gene is TRBV7-9, the J gene TRBJ2-3, with TRBD2 matching 7 bases. Germline CDR1 SEHNR, CDR2 FQNEAQ (reference sequence). Germline trimming cut 1 base from V and 0 bases from J; bases unmatched to any gene: 7. The CDR3 has 17 residues. This chain's CDR3 is CASSLGLAASSTDTQYF. In nucleotides, the CDR3 is TGTGCCAGCAGCTTAGGGCTAGCGGCCTCTAGCACAGATACGCAGTATTTT.

This CDR3 is CASSQDLWNTEAFF. The CDR3 region has the DNA TGTGCCAGCAGCCAAGATCTATGGAACACTGAAGCTTTCTTT. J is TRBJ1-1 and V is TRBV4-2; the D is unclear. The germline gives CDR1 LGHNA, CDR2 YNFKEQ. Trimming removed 0 bases from V and 1 base from J, with 6 bases in between. The CDR3 length is 14 residues.

The DNA for the CDR3 is TGTGCCAGCCGACAGGGGAGCTCCTACAATGAGCAGTTCTTC. This sequence encodes CASRQGSSYNEQFF. J is TRBJ2-1 and V is TRBV25-1; 8 bases are a match to TRBD1. The V segment lost 8 bases and the J segment 0 bases; nucleotides outside the gene matches: 3. This CDR3 is 14 amino acids long. Germline values: CDR1 MGHDK, CDR2 SYGVNS. The full variable domain, completed using reference TRBV25-1 and TRBJ2-1, is EADIYQTPRYLVIGTGKKITLECSQTMGHDKMYWYQQDPGMELHLIHYSYGVNSTEKGDLSSESTVSRIRTEHFPLTLESARPSHTSQYLCASRQGSSYNEQFFGPGTRLTVL.

CDR3 sequence: CASSEEAGSYGYTF. The CDR3 coding sequence is TGTGCCAGCAGTGAAGAAGCAGGATCCTATGGCTACACCTTC. V and J are TRBV6-1 and TRBJ1-2; D is ambiguous. Trimming left V 1 base short and J 4 bases short, with 10 bases between. The CDR3 is 14 residues long. The V gene's germline CDR1 is MNHNS and CDR2 SASEGT.

This clone has at least ten counts. The chain is built from TRBV28 and TRBJ2-1; 11 bases line up with TRBD1. Per germline, CDR1 MDHEN and CDR2 SYDVKM. The CDR3 runs to 15 residues. The V and J ends lost 5 bases and 6 bases, in that order; junction bases with no gene match: 6. The DNA of the CDR3 is TGTGCCAGCAGTGAAAGGACAGGGGGCACCAATGAGCAGTTCTTC. The encoded protein is CASSERTGGTNEQFF. Full variable domain (missing parts from reference TRBV28 and TRBJ2-1): DVKVTQSSRYLVKRTGEKVFLECVQDMDHENMFWYRQDPGLGLRLIYFSYDVKMKEKGDIPEGYSVSREKKERFSLILESASTNQTSMYLCASSERTGGTNEQFFGPGTRLTVL.